A single sample is the source of the 14 T cell receptor beta chains below, sequenced in a study of blood T cell repertoires in COVID-19. Sequencing was performed with immunoSEQ multiplex PCR; in TCRdb, only in-frame clones are kept and a portion is missing. The sample lists approximately 200,000 clones, approximately 86% seen once, with more than 4% in the top ten. The source material was PBMCs or T cells enriched from blood (not recorded which). The receptors were sampled from a woman aged 25 to 45 who had been exposed to COVID-19.

The chain carries TRBV18 and TRBJ1-2; TRBD1 agrees at 11 bases. The CDR3 consists of 16 residues. V shed 2 bases and J 5 bases; nucleotides not matched to a gene: 7. Looked up from germline, CDR1 is KGHSH and CDR2 is LQKENI. CDR3 protein: CASSPGQGAVRYGYTF. The CDR3 bases are TGTGCCAGCTCACCAGGACAGGGGGCTGTACGGTATGGCTACACCTTC.

The gene calls are TRBV3-1 (or the pseudogene TRBV3-2) and TRBJ1-2; 7 bases agree with TRBD1. The V segment lost 4 bases and the J segment 4 bases; nucleotides outside the gene matches: 9. CDR1 LGHDT and CDR2 YNNKEL come from the germline V gene (reference sequence). There are 15 residues in the CDR3. The CDR3 DNA sequence: TGTGCCAGCAGCCCGACAGGGTCTTGGCTCTATGGCTACACCTTC. This gives the protein CASSPTGSWLYGYTF.

This chain uses TRBV19 with TRBJ2-7; possibly TRBD1 for D (6 bases). The CDR3 contains 14 residues. Trimming pared 5 bases from V and 4 bases from J, leaving 15 bases between. Germline V gene data show CDR1 as LNHDA and CDR2 as SQIVND (reference sequence). CDR3 coding DNA: TGTGCCAGTAGTGAGTTGGGGGCACCATACGAGCAGTACTTC. Translated: CASSELGAPYEQYF. Full variable domain (missing parts from reference TRBV19 and TRBJ2-7): DGGITQSPKYLFRKEGQNVTLSCEQNLNHDAMYWYRQDPGQGLRLIYYSQIVNDFQKGDIAEGYSVSREKKESFPLTVTSAQKNPTAFYLCASSELGAPYEQYFGPGTRLTVT.

CDR3 residues: CASTESSYEQYF. The CDR3 nucleotides are TGTGCCAGCACGGAGAGCTCCTACGAGCAGTACTTC. This rearrangement joins TRBV2 to TRBJ2-7; no firm D call. CDR1 and CDR2 from the germline V gene are SNHLY and FYNNEI. The V and J ends lost 7 bases and 0 bases respectively, with 7 bases between them. This CDR3 has 12 residues. Filled out from reference TRBV2 and TRBJ2-7, the complete variable domain reads EPEVTQTPSHQVTQMGQEVILRCVPISNHLYFYWYRQILGQKVEFLVSFYNNEISEKSEIFDDQFSVERPDGSNFTLKIRSTKLEDSAMYFCASTESSYEQYFGPGTRLTVT.

This chain links TRBV24-1 with TRBJ1-2; maybe TRBD1 (6 bases). V lost 5 bases to trimming and J lost 1 base, with 10 bases between them. CDR3 size: 14 residues. Germline-derived CDR1 and CDR2 are KGHDR and SFDVKD. CDR3 sequence reads: CATSGRTDNYGYTF. CDR3 in DNA: TGTGCCACCAGTGGTCGGACAGATAACTATGGCTACACCTTC.

The rearrangement joins TRBV18 to TRBJ2-2; 8 bases align to TRBD1. Germline assignment: CDR1 KGHSH and CDR2 LQKENI. Germline trimming cut 0 bases from V and 0 bases from J; bases unmatched to any gene: 12. This CDR3 has 20 residues. The CDR3: CASSPPVTGVQITNTGELFF. Here the CDR3 DNA reads TGTGCCAGCTCACCACCAGTGACAGGGGTCCAAATAACGAACACCGGGGAGCTGTTTTTT.

The rearrangement joins TRBV5-1 to TRBJ2-7; D gene unclear. The germline V gene encodes CDR1 SGHRS and CDR2 YFSETQ. V was shortened by 2 bases and J by 4 bases, with 10 bases between the two germline ends. The length of the CDR3 is 13 residues. The CDR3 loop is CASSLETRYEQYF. The CDR3 coding sequence is TGCGCCAGCAGCTTAGAGACAAGATACGAGCAGTACTTC.

This chain connects TRBV10-3 to TRBJ1-1; D perhaps matches TRBD1 (5 bases). This CDR3 contains 14 residues. V lost 5 bases and J lost 0, with 10 bases in between. Germline V gives CDR1 ENHRY, CDR2 SYGVKD. The CDR3 is CAISQDIMNTEAFF. For the CDR3, the DNA is TGTGCCATCAGTCAGGACATAATGAACACTGAAGCTTTCTTT.

The chain recombines TRBV7-9 with TRBJ2-1; 10 bases agree with TRBD2. Looked up from germline, CDR1 is SEHNR and CDR2 is FQNEAQ (reference sequence). The CDR3 has 16 amino acids. J was trimmed by 7 bases and V by 0 bases; bases with no gene match: 6. The CDR3: CASSLALAGALNEQFF. In DNA form, the CDR3 reads TGTGCCAGCAGCTTAGCGCTAGCGGGGGCTTTAAATGAGCAGTTCTTC.

The rearrangement joins TRBV15 to TRBJ1-3; D gene unclear. V was cut by 0 bases and J by 0 bases, with 12 bases left in between. This CDR3 has 17 residues. CDR1 is LNHNV, CDR2 YYDKDF, per germline (reference sequence). CDR3 residues: CATSRDLGGSSGNTIYF. In DNA, the CDR3 is TGTGCCACCAGCAGAGATCTTGGCGGGAGCTCTGGAAACACCATATATTTT.

The chain joins TRBV11-3 to TRBJ1-6; D not certain. V lost 5 bases, J lost 13 bases, and 12 bases lay in between. CDR3 size: 12 residues. The V gene's germline CDR1 is SGHNT and CDR2 YENEEA. This CDR3 is CASSLGVPPLHF. The CDR3 DNA follows: TGTGCCAGCAGCCTCGGGGTCCCCCCCCTCCACTTT.

The chain joins TRBV9 to TRBJ1-1; maybe TRBD1 (5 bases). The ends were cut back, 3 bases at V and 3 bases at J, with 9 bases in the middle. CDR1 SGDLS and CDR2 YYNGEE come from the germline V gene. The CDR3 is 13 residues long. In DNA form, the CDR3 reads TGTGCCAGCAGCGCCTCAGGGTACACTGAAGCTTTCTTT. Amino acid sequence: CASSASGYTEAFF.

V gene TRBV28 combines with J gene TRBJ1-4; TRBD1 might be the D (5 bases). V was pared by 7 bases and J by 8 bases, with 29 bases between. CDR1 is MDHEN, CDR2 SYDVKM, per germline. The CDR3 is made up of 18 amino acids. CDR3 amino acids: CASTTPRGRSGGEEKLFF. The DNA for the CDR3 is TGTGCCAGCACCACGCCGAGAGGTCGGTCGGGGGGGGAGGAAAAACTGTTTTTT. Full variable domain (missing parts from reference TRBV28 and TRBJ1-4): DVKVTQSSRYLVKRTGEKVFLECVQDMDHENMFWYRQDPGLGLRLIYFSYDVKMKEKGDIPEGYSVSREKKERFSLILESASTNQTSMYLCASTTPRGRSGGEEKLFFGSGTQLSVL.

This clone was counted many times. The chain is built from TRBV9 and TRBJ1-2; 8 nucleotides align to TRBD1. Germline trimming cut 3 bases from V and 4 bases from J; bases unmatched to any gene: 5. Germline CDR1 is SGDLS and CDR2 is YYNGEE. The CDR3 runs 14 residues. DNA of the CDR3: TGTGCCAGCAGCGCGACAGGGGCGGGCTATGGCTACACCTTC. Amino acids: CASSATGAGYGYTF.